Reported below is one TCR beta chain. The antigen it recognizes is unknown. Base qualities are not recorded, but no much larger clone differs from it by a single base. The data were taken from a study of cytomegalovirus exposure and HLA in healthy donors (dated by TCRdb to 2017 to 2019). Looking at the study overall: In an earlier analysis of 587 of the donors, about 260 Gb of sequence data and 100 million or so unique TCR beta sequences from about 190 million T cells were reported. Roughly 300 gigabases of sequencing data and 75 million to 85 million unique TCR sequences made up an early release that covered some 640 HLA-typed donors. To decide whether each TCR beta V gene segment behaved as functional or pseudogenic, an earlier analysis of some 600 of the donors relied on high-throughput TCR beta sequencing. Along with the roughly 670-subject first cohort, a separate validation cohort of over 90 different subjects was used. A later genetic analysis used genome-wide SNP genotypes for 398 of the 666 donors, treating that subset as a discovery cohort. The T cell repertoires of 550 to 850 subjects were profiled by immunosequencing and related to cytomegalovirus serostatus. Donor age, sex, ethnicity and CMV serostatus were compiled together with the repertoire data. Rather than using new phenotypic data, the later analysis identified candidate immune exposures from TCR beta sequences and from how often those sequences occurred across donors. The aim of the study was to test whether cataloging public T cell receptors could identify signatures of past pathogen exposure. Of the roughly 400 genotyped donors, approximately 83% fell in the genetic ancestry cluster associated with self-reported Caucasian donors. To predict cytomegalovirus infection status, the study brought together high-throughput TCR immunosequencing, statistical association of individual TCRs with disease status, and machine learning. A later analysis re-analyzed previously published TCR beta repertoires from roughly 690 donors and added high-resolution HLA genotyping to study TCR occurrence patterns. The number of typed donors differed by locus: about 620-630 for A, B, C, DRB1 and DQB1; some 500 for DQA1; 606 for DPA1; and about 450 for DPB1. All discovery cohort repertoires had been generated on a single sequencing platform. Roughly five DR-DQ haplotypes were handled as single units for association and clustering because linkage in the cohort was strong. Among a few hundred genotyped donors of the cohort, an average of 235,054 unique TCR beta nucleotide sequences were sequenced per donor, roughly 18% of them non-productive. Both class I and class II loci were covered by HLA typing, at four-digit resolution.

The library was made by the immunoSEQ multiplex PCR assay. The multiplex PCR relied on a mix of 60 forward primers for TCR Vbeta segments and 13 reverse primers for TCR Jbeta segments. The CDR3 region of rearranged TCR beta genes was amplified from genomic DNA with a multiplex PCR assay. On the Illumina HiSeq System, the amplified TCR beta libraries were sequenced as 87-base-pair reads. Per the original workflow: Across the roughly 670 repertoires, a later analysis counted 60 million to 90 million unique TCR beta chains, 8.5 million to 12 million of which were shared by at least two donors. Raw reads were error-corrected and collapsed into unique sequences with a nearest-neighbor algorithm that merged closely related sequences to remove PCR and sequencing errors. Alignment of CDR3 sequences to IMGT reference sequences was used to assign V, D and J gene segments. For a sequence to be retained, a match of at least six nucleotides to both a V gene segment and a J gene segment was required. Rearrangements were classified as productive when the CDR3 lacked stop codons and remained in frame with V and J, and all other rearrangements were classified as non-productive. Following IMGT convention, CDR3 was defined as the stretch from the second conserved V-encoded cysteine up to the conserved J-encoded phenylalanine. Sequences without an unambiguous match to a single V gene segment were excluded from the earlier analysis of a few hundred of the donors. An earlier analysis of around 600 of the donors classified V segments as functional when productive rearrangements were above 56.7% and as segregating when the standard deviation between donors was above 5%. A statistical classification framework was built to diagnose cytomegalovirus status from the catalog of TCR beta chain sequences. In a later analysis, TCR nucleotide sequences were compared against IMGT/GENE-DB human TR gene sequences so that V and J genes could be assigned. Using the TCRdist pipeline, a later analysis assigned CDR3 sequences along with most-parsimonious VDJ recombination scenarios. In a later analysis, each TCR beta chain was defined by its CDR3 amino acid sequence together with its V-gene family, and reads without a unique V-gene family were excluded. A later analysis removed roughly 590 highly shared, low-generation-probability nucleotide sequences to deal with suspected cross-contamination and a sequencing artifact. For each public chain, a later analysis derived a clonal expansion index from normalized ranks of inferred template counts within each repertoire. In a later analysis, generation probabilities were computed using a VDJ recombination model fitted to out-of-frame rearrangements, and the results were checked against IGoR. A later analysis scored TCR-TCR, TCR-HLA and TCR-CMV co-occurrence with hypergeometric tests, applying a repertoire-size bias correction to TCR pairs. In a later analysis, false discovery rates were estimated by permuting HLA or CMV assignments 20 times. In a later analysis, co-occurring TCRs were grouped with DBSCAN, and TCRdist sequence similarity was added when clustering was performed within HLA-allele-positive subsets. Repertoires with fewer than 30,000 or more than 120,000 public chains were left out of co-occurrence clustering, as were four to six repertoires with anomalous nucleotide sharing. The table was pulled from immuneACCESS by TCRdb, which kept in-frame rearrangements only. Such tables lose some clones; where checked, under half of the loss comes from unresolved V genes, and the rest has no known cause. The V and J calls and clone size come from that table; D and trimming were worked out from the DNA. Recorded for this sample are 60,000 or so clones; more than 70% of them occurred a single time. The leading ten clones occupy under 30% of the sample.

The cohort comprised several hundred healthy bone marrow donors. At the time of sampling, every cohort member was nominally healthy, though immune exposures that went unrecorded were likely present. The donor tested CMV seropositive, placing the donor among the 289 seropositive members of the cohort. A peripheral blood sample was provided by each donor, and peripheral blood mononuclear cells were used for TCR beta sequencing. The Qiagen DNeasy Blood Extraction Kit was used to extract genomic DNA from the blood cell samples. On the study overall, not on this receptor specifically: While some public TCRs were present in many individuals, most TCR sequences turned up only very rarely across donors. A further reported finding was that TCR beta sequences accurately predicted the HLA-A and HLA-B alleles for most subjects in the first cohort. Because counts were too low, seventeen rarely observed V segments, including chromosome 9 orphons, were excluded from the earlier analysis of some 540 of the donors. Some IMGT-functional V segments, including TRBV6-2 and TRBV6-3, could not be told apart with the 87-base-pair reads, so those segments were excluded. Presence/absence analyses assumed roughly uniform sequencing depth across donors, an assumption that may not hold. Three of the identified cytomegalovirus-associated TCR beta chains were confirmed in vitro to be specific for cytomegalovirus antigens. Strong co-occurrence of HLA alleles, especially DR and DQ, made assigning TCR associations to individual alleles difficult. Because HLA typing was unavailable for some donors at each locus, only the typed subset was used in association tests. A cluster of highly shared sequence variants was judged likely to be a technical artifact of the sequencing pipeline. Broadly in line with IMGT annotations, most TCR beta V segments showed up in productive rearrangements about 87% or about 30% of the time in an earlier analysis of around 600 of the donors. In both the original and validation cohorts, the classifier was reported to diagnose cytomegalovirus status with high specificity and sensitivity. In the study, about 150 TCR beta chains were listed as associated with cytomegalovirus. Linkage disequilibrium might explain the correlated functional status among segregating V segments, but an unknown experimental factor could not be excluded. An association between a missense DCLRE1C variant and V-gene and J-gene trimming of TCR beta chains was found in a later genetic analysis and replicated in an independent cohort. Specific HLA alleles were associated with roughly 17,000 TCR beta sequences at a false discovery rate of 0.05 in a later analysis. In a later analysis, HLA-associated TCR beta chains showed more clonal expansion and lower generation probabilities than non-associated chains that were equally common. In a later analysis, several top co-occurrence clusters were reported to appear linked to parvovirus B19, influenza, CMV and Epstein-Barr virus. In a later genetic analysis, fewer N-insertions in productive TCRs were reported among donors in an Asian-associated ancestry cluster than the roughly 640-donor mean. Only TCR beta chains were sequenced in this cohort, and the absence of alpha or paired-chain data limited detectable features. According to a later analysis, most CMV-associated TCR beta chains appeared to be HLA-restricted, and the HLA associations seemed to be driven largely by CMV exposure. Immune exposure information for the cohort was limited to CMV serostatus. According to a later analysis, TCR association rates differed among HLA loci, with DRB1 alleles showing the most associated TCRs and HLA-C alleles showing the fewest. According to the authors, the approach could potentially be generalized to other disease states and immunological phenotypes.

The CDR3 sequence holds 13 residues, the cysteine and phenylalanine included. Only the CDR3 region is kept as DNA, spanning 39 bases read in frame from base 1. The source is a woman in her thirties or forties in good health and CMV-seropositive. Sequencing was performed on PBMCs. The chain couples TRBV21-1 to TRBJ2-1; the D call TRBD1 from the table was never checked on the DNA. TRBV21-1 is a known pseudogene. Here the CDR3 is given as CASSKAQNNEQFF. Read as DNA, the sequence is TGTGCCAGCAGCAAAGCTCAAAACAATGAGCAGTTCTTC.